Listed below are T cell receptor beta chains from one sample, sequenced in a study of shared clonotypes between healthy human individuals. The data were produced by immunoSEQ multiplex PCR, yet TCRdb's version contains in-frame clones alone and is incomplete. The sample has some 1,900,000 clones; roughly 95% are singletons. Sequenced: naive CD8+ T cells sorted from blood. Receptors originate from a man aged 18 to 30 in good health. CDR3s include the opening cysteine and the closing phenylalanine or tryptophan. The order of the fields is J gene, V gene, clone size, D gene, CDR3 DNA, CDR3 protein. A D gene is named only where the DNA matches it firmly. A row's size may be missing; if present it is once, few, many or a size class.

J gene: TRBJ2-4
V gene: TRBV13
clone size: .
D gene: .
CDR3 DNA: TGTGCCAGCAGCTTAGGCAGGATCGGCAAAAACATTCAGTACTTC
CDR3 protein: CASSLGRIGKNIQYF

J gene: TRBJ2-7
V gene: TRBV4-1
clone size: .
D gene: TRBD2
CDR3 DNA: TGCGCCAGCAGTGTCTCTAGCGGGGACTCCTACGAGCAGTACTTC
CDR3 protein: CASSVSSGDSYEQYF

J gene: TRBJ1-2
V gene: TRBV4-3
clone size: .
D gene: TRBD1
CDR3 DNA: TGCGCCAGCAGCCAAGATTCGGGGACAGGCTATGGCTACACCTTC
CDR3 protein: CASSQDSGTGYGYTF

J gene: TRBJ2-7
V gene: TRBV6-5
clone size: .
D gene: .
CDR3 DNA: TGTGCCAGCAGCCCCGAGAGGGCCTACCCCTACGAGCAGTACTTC
CDR3 protein: CASSPERAYPYEQYF

J gene: TRBJ1-3
V gene: TRBV9
clone size: .
D gene: .
CDR3 DNA: TGTGCCAGCAGCGTCGCAGGGTTAACTGGAAACACCATATATTTT
CDR3 protein: CASSVAGLTGNTIYF

J gene: TRBJ2-7
V gene: TRBV4-3
clone size: .
D gene: .
CDR3 DNA: TGCGCCAGCAGCCAAGATTCCCCCCCTAGCGACCACGAGCAGTACTTC
CDR3 protein: CASSQDSPPSDHEQYF

J gene: TRBJ2-7
V gene: TRBV27
clone size: once
D gene: .
CDR3 DNA: TGTGCCAGCAGTTTCCCAGGAGGGAGCGAGCAGTACTTC
CDR3 protein: CASSFPGGSEQYF

J gene: TRBJ2-7
V gene: TRBV6-5
clone size: .
D gene: TRBD2
CDR3 DNA: TGTGCCAGCCGCGGAGCGGGACTAGCTGCCATCGAGCAGTACTTC
CDR3 protein: CASRGAGLAAIEQYF

J gene: TRBJ1-1
V gene: TRBV5-4
clone size: .
D gene: .
CDR3 DNA: TGTGCCAGCAGTGACAGTTGGAACACTGAAGCTTTCTTT
CDR3 protein: CASSDSWNTEAFF

J gene: TRBJ2-5
V gene: TRBV4-1
clone size: .
D gene: .
CDR3 DNA: TGCGCCAGCAGCTCCGGACAGAGCGGCCAAGAGACCCAGTACTTC
CDR3 protein: CASSSGQSGQETQYF

J gene: TRBJ2-7
V gene: TRBV6-6
clone size: .
D gene: .
CDR3 DNA: TGTGCCAGCAGTTACACCTACGAGCAGTACTTC
CDR3 protein: CASSYTYEQYF

J gene: TRBJ2-7
V gene: TRBV2
clone size: .
D gene: TRBD2
CDR3 DNA: TGTGCCAGCAGTGGTTTGGTAATGAAGGCAGCGGGAGGGCCTGAAAGTTTTTCCTACGAGCAGTACTTC
CDR3 protein: CASSGLVMKAAGGPESFSYEQYF

J gene: TRBJ2-1
V gene: TRBV27
clone size: .
D gene: TRBD2
CDR3 DNA: TGTGCCAGCAGTTTGCGGAGCGGGAGGGAGAATGAGCAGTTCTTC
CDR3 protein: CASSLRSGRENEQFF

J gene: TRBJ1-3
V gene: TRBV5-6
clone size: .
D gene: .
CDR3 DNA: TGTGCCAGCAGCCAGGATTTGAGGTTCTCTGGAAACACCATATATTTT
CDR3 protein: CASSQDLRFSGNTIYF

J gene: TRBJ1-2
V gene: TRBV11-2
clone size: few
D gene: .
CDR3 DNA: TGTGCCAGCAGCTTAGGGGCAGGTCCACTCTATGGCTACACCTTC
CDR3 protein: CASSLGAGPLYGYTF

J gene: TRBJ2-2
V gene: TRBV6-5
clone size: few
D gene: TRBD2
CDR3 DNA: TGTGCCAGCAGTTACCACCGGGGGGTTACCGGGGAGCTGTTTTTT
CDR3 protein: CASSYHRGVTGELFF

J gene: TRBJ2-1
V gene: TRBV6-1
clone size: once
D gene: .
CDR3 DNA: TGTGCCAGCAGTGAAGTAACGGTCTTATACAATGAGCAGTTCTTC
CDR3 protein: CASSEVTVLYNEQFF

J gene: TRBJ2-1
V gene: TRBV2
clone size: .
D gene: .
CDR3 DNA: TGTGCCAGAGATAGGGACTCCTCAGATGAGCAGTTCTTC
CDR3 protein: CARDRDSSDEQFF

J gene: TRBJ2-7
V gene: TRBV5-5
clone size: once
D gene: .
CDR3 DNA: TGTGCCAGCAGCTTGGAACAGAGCTCCTACGAGCAGTACTTC
CDR3 protein: CASSLEQSSYEQYF

J gene: TRBJ2-7
V gene: TRBV7-9
clone size: .
D gene: .
CDR3 DNA: TGTGCCAGCAGCTTAGTGGTTGGAGTTTTCTACGAGCAGTACTTC
CDR3 protein: CASSLVVGVFYEQYF

J gene: TRBJ2-2
V gene: TRBV7-8
clone size: .
D gene: TRBD2
CDR3 DNA: TGTGCCAGCAGACCGGGACTAGCGGGAGAGAACACCGGGGAGCTGTTTTTT
CDR3 protein: CASRPGLAGENTGELFF

J gene: TRBJ2-5
V gene: TRBV9
clone size: .
D gene: TRBD2
CDR3 DNA: TGTGCCAGCAGCGTAAGTGGCGGGAGTCAAGAGACCCAGTACTTC
CDR3 protein: CASSVSGGSQETQYF

J gene: TRBJ2-5
V gene: TRBV4-3
clone size: .
D gene: .
CDR3 DNA: TGCGCCAGCAGCCAAGATCTAGGAACAGTCCAAGAGACCCAGTACTTC
CDR3 protein: CASSQDLGTVQETQYF

J gene: TRBJ2-5
V gene: TRBV6-1
clone size: .
D gene: .
CDR3 DNA: TGTGCCAGCAGTGAGTGGGGGACGGGTGCGGATCAAGAGACCCAGTACTTC
CDR3 protein: CASSEWGTGADQETQYF

J gene: TRBJ1-6
V gene: TRBV27
clone size: .
D gene: .
CDR3 DNA: TGTGCCAGCACTGGGGACCTCTCCTATAATTCACCCCTCCACTTT
CDR3 protein: CASTGDLSYNSPLHF

J gene: TRBJ2-1
V gene: TRBV5-1
clone size: .
D gene: .
CDR3 DNA: TGCGCCAGCAGCTCGGACTACAATGAGCAGTTCTTC
CDR3 protein: CASSSDYNEQFF

J gene: TRBJ1-1
V gene: TRBV27
clone size: .
D gene: TRBD1
CDR3 DNA: TGTGCCAGCAGTTCTCAGGGGGCGGGCACTGAAGCTTTCTTT
CDR3 protein: CASSSQGAGTEAFF

J gene: TRBJ2-5
V gene: TRBV9
clone size: .
D gene: .
CDR3 DNA: TGTGCCAGCAGCGGCACCGGCCGGGACACACAAGAGACCCAGTACTTC
CDR3 protein: CASSGTGRDTQETQYF

J gene: TRBJ1-1
V gene: TRBV9
clone size: .
D gene: .
CDR3 DNA: TGTGCCAGCAGCGTAGTAGGGGGTCGGACTGAAGCTTTCTTT
CDR3 protein: CASSVVGGRTEAFF

J gene: TRBJ2-1
V gene: TRBV2
clone size: .
D gene: TRBD1
CDR3 DNA: TGTGCCAGCAGTGATAGGGACAGGGCTTTCAATGAGCAGTTCTTC
CDR3 protein: CASSDRDRAFNEQFF

J gene: TRBJ1-1
V gene: TRBV4-1
clone size: .
D gene: .
CDR3 DNA: TGCGCCAGCAGCCAAACCGAAGGGGTCGAGAACACTGAAGCTTTCTTT
CDR3 protein: CASSQTEGVENTEAFF

J gene: TRBJ2-1
V gene: TRBV27
clone size: .
D gene: .
CDR3 DNA: TGTGCCAGCAGTTTATCAGCAGGTCTTGAGCAGTTCTTC
CDR3 protein: CASSLSAGLEQFF

J gene: TRBJ2-1
V gene: TRBV7-9
clone size: .
D gene: TRBD2
CDR3 DNA: TGTGCCAGCAGCCTTGCCCTCGGACTAGCATCTCGCGATGAGCAGTTCTTC
CDR3 protein: CASSLALGLASRDEQFF

J gene: TRBJ2-7
V gene: TRBV19
clone size: .
D gene: .
CDR3 DNA: TGTGCCAGTAGTATGCCGGGGCGCGGGTACGAGCAGTACTTC
CDR3 protein: CASSMPGRGYEQYF

J gene: TRBJ2-5
V gene: TRBV11-2
clone size: .
D gene: .
CDR3 DNA: TGTGCCAGCAGCTTAGACGGGGGGCACCAGTACTTC
CDR3 protein: CASSLDGGHQYF

J gene: TRBJ1-1
V gene: TRBV19
clone size: once
D gene: .
CDR3 DNA: TGTGCCAGTAGTATCAGTGGTAACACTGAAGCTTTCTTT
CDR3 protein: CASSISGNTEAFF